This is a list of T cell receptor beta chains from one sample in a study of cytomegalovirus exposure and HLA in healthy donors. Some clones are missing from TCRdb's copy, which holds only in-frame ones; the method was immunoSEQ multiplex PCR. In the table there are about 180,000 clones, more than 70% of which are singletons. Sequencing was performed on PBMCs. The receptors derive from a girl between 5 and 17 years old in good health and CMV-seropositive. CDR3s include the opening cysteine and the closing phenylalanine or tryptophan. A D gene is named only where the DNA matches it firmly. Only part of the rows carry a size: once, few, many, or a class if the clone is expanded.

D: NA; size: NA; J: TRBJ2-3; V: TRBV11-2; CDR3: CASSQSPTDTQYF; DNA: TGTGCCAGCAGCCAATCCCCCACAGATACGCAGTATTTT
D: TRBD1; size: NA; J: TRBJ1-2; V: TRBV4-1; CDR3: CASSQIGGQGDGYTF; DNA: TGCGCCAGCAGCCAAATCGGTGGCCAGGGGGATGGCTACACCTTC
D: TRBD2; size: NA; J: TRBJ2-1; V: TRBV10-1; CDR3: CASSESVLAGYVEQFF; DNA: TGCGCCAGCAGTGAGTCGGTGCTAGCGGGATATGTTGAGCAGTTCTTC
D: TRBD1; size: NA; J: TRBJ2-3; V: TRBV27; CDR3: CASSQTGNTQYF; DNA: TGTGCCAGCAGTCAGACAGGGAATACGCAGTATTTT
D: NA; size: once; J: TRBJ2-7; V: TRBV5-6; CDR3: CASSLGQYYEQYF; DNA: TGTGCCAGCAGCTTGGGACAGTACTACGAGCAGTACTTC
D: TRBD2; size: NA; J: TRBJ2-2; V: TRBV11-2; CDR3: CASSLIAGNTGELFF; DNA: TGTGCCAGCAGCTTAATAGCGGGAAACACCGGGGAGCTGTTTTTT
D: NA; size: NA; J: TRBJ1-1; V: TRBV30; CDR3: CAWIPIRAGTEAFF; DNA: TGTGCCTGGATCCCCATCAGGGCCGGCACTGAAGCTTTCTTT
D: TRBD1; size: NA; J: TRBJ2-7; V: TRBV30; CDR3: CAAFYHRGSSYEQYF; DNA: TGTGCCGCCTTTTACCACAGGGGGAGCTCCTACGAGCAGTACTTC
D: NA; size: few; J: TRBJ1-1; V: TRBV6-6; CDR3: CASSNRGTAEAFF; DNA: TGTGCCAGCAGTAATCGGGGGACGGCTGAAGCTTTCTTT
D: NA; size: NA; J: TRBJ2-3; V: TRBV5-1; CDR3: CASSLAGPTDTQYF; DNA: TGCGCCAGCAGCTTGGCGGGTCCCACAGATACGCAGTATTTT
D: NA; size: NA; J: TRBJ1-2; V: TRBV29-1; CDR3: CSAQTGFYGYTF; DNA: TGCAGCGCCCAGACAGGATTCTATGGCTACACCTTC
D: NA; size: NA; J: TRBJ2-2; V: TRBV27; CDR3: CASSFYSPGELFF; DNA: TGTGCCAGCAGTTTTTACAGCCCCGGGGAGCTGTTTTTT
D: NA; size: NA; J: TRBJ1-2; V: TRBV7-2; CDR3: CASSSVDGANYGYTF; DNA: TGTGCCAGCAGCTCAGTGGATGGAGCTAACTATGGCTACACCTTC
D: NA; size: NA; J: TRBJ1-5; V: TRBV11-2; CDR3: CASSLGAGTVEVQPQHF; DNA: TGTGCCAGCAGCTTAGGGGCCGGGACTGTGGAGGTTCAGCCCCAGCATTTT
D: TRBD1; size: NA; J: TRBJ2-5; V: TRBV11-1; CDR3: CASISTRQGAKETQYF; DNA: TGTGCCAGCATCTCGACCCGACAGGGGGCGAAGGAGACCCAGTACTTC
D: TRBD1; size: few; J: TRBJ2-1; V: TRBV6-5; CDR3: CASSYIRTGYNEQFF; DNA: TGTGCCAGCAGTTACATTAGGACAGGATACAATGAGCAGTTCTTC
D: NA; size: NA; J: TRBJ2-1; V: TRBV7-9; CDR3: CASSGMESGFASYNEQFF; DNA: TGTGCCAGCAGCGGGATGGAAAGCGGGTTCGCCTCCTACAATGAGCAGTTCTTC
D: NA; size: NA; J: TRBJ1-5; V: TRBV7-9; CDR3: CASSLVGAADQPQHF; DNA: TGTGCCAGCAGCTTAGTAGGGGCCGCGGATCAGCCCCAGCATTTT
D: NA; size: NA; J: TRBJ1-5; V: TRBV9; CDR3: CASSVGANQPQHF; DNA: TGTGCCAGCAGCGTAGGGGCAAATCAGCCCCAGCATTTT
D: TRBD2; size: NA; J: TRBJ2-7; V: TRBV18; CDR3: CASSPGLAGTYEQYF; DNA: TGTGCCAGCTCACCGGGGCTAGCGGGAACCTACGAGCAGTACTTC
D: TRBD2; size: NA; J: TRBJ2-3; V: TRBV5-6; CDR3: CASSLGLAGRGADTQYF; DNA: TGTGCCAGCAGCTTGGGACTAGCGGGGAGGGGGGCAGATACGCAGTATTTT
D: NA; size: NA; J: TRBJ1-4; V: TRBV5-1; CDR3: CASSLAHNEKLFF; DNA: TGCGCCAGCAGCCTGGCCCATAATGAAAAACTGTTTTTT
D: NA; size: NA; J: TRBJ2-5; V: TRBV7-2; CDR3: CASSPQVTETQYF; DNA: TGTGCCAGCAGCCCCCAGGTGACAGAGACCCAGTACTTC
D: NA; size: NA; J: TRBJ2-1; V: TRBV19; CDR3: CASSMWTTPNEQFF; DNA: TGTGCCAGTAGTATGTGGACTACCCCCAATGAGCAGTTCTTC
D: NA; size: few; J: TRBJ2-5; V: TRBV5-1; CDR3: CASSLMAGETQYF; DNA: TGCGCCAGCAGCTTGATGGCAGGAGAGACCCAGTACTTC
D: NA; size: NA; J: TRBJ2-1; V: TRBV5-1; CDR3: CASSSPSLDNEQFF; DNA: TGCGCCAGCAGCTCCCCCAGCCTAGACAATGAGCAGTTCTTC
D: NA; size: few; J: TRBJ2-5; V: TRBV11-2; CDR3: CASSLAHLQETQYF; DNA: TGTGCCAGCAGCTTAGCCCACCTACAAGAGACCCAGTACTTC
D: NA; size: few; J: TRBJ1-1; V: TRBV2; CDR3: CASLRVKGLMNTEAFF; DNA: TGTGCCAGCTTGCGGGTAAAGGGTCTGATGAACACTGAAGCTTTCTTT
D: TRBD2; size: NA; J: TRBJ2-1; V: TRBV9; CDR3: CASSVDGGWTSANEQFF; DNA: TGTGCCAGCAGCGTAGACGGGGGCTGGACTAGCGCTAATGAGCAGTTCTTC
D: NA; size: NA; J: TRBJ1-1; V: TRBV7-9; CDR3: CASSWGTLDTEAFF; DNA: TGTGCCAGCAGCTGGGGGACATTGGACACTGAAGCTTTCTTT
D: NA; size: once; J: TRBJ1-3; V: TRBV5-4; CDR3: CASSLAGRGAGNTIYF; DNA: TGTGCCAGCAGCTTGGCCGGCCGGGGGGCTGGAAACACCATATATTTT
D: NA; size: few; J: TRBJ1-1; V: TRBV11-2; CDR3: CASSLVRYTEAFF; DNA: TGTGCCAGCAGCTTAGTACGGTACACTGAAGCTTTCTTT
D: TRBD2; size: NA; J: TRBJ2-1; V: TRBV7-8; CDR3: CASGGYNEQFF; DNA: TGTGCGTCGGGAGGCTACAATGAGCAGTTCTTC
D: TRBD1; size: NA; J: TRBJ2-1; V: TRBV29-1; CDR3: CSVRTGGNEQFF; DNA: TGCAGCGTGAGGACAGGCGGAAATGAGCAGTTCTTC
D: NA; size: NA; J: TRBJ1-5; V: TRBV10-2; CDR3: CASSESGGNQPQHF; DNA: TGCGCCAGCAGTGAGTCAGGGGGAAATCAGCCCCAGCATTTT
D: NA; size: NA; J: TRBJ2-1; V: TRBV11-2; CDR3: CASSPLKKRVYNEQFF; DNA: TGTGCCAGCAGCCCTTTGAAGAAGCGGGTGTACAATGAGCAGTTCTTC
D: TRBD1; size: few; J: TRBJ1-5; V: TRBV30; CDR3: CAWSVVTGGGNQPQHF; DNA: TGTGCCTGGAGTGTAGTTACAGGGGGTGGCAATCAGCCCCAGCATTTT